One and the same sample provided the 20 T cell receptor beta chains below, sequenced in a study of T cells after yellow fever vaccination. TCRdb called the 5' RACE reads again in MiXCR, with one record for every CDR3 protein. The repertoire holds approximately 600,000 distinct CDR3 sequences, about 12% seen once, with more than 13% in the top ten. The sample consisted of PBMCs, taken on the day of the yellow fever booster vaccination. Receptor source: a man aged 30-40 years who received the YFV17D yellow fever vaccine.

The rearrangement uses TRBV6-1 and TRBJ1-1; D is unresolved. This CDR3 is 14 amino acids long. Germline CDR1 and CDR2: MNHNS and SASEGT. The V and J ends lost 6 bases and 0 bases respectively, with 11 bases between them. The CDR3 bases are TGTGCCAGCAGCTCGGACCTTATGAACACTGAAGCTTTCTTT. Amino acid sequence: CASSSDLMNTEAFF.

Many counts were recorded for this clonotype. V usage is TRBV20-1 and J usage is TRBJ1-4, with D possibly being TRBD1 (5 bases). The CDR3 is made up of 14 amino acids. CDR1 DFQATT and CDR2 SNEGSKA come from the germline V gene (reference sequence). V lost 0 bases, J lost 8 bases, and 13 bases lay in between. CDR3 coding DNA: TGCAGTGCTAGAGATCCTGGGGCCGGAGAAAAACTGTTTTTT. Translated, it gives CSARDPGAGEKLFF.

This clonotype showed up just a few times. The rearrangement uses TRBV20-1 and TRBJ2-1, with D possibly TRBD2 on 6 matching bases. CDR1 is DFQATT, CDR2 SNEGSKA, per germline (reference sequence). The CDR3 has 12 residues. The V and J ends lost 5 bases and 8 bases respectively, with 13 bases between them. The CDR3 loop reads CSAARDSYEQFF. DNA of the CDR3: TGCAGTGCTGCCCGGGACTCCTATGAGCAGTTCTTC.

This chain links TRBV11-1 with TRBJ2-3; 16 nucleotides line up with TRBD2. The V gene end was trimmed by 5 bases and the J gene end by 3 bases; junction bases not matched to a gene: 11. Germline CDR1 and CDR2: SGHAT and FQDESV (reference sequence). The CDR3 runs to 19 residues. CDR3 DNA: TGTGCCAGCAGCCACCCCGGGACTAGCGGGAGGGCCCTTACAGATACGCAGTATTTT. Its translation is CASSHPGTSGRALTDTQYF.

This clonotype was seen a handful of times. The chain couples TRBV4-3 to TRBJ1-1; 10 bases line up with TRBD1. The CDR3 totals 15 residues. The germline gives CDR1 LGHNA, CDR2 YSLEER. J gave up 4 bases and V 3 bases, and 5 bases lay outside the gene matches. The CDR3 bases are TGCGCCAGCAGCCAGCCGGGACAGGGGATCACTGAAGCTTTCTTT. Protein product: CASSQPGQGITEAFF.

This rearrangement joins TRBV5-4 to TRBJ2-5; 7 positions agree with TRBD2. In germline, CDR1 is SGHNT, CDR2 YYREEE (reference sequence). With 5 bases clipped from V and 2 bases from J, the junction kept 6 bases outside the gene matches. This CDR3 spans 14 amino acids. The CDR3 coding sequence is TGTGCCAGCAGTTACCTAGCGGTACAAGAGACCCAGTACTTC. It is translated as CASSYLAVQETQYF.

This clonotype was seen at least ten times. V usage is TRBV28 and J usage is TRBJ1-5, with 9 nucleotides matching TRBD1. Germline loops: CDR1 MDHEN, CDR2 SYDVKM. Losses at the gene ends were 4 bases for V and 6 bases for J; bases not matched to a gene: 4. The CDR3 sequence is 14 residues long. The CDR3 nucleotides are TGTGCCAGCAGTTCCGGACAGGGGACTCAGCCCCAGCATTTT. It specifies CASSSGQGTQPQHF.

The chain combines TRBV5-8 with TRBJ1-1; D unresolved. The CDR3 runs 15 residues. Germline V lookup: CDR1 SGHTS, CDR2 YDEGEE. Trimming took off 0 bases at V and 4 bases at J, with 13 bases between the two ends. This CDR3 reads CASSLAGPFGTEAFF. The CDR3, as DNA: TGTGCCAGCAGCTTGGCCGGCCCGTTTGGCACTGAAGCTTTCTTT. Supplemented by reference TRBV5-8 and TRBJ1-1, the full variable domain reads EAGVTQSPTHLIKTRGQQATLRCSPISGHTSVYWYQQALGLGLQFLLWYDEGEERNRGNFPPRFSGRQFPNYSSELNVNALELEDSALYLCASSLAGPFGTEAFFGQGTRLTVV.

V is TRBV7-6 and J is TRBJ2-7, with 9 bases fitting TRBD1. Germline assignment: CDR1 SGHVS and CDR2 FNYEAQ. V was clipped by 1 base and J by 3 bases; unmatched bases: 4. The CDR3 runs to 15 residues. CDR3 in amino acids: CASSLGRQGDYEQYF. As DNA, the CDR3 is TGTGCCAGCAGCTTAGGGAGACAGGGGGACTACGAGCAGTACTTC.

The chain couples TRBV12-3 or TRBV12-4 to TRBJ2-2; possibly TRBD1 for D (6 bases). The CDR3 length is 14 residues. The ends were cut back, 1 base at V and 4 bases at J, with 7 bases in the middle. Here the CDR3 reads CASSLGTVTGELFF. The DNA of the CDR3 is TGTGCCAGCAGTTTAGGGACAGTCACCGGGGAGCTGTTTTTT.

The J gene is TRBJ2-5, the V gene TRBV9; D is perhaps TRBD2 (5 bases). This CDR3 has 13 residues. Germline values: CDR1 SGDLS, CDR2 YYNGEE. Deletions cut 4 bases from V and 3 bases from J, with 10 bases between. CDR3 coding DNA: TGTGCCAGCAGCCCCAGCGGTAAAGAGACCCAGTACTTC. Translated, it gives CASSPSGKETQYF.

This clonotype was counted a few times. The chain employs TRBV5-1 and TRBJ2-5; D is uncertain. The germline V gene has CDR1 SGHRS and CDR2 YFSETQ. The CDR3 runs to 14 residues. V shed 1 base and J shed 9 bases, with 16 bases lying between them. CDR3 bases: TGCGCCAGCAGCTTGTCGGCTCGGTTGGAGTCCCAGTACTTC. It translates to CASSLSARLESQYF.

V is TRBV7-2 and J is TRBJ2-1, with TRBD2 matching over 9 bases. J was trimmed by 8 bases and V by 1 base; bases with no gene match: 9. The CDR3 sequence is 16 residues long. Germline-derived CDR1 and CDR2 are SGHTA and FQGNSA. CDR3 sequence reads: CASSLDGSGSLYEQFF. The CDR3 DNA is TGTGCCAGCAGCTTAGATGGTAGCGGGAGTTTGTATGAGCAGTTCTTC.

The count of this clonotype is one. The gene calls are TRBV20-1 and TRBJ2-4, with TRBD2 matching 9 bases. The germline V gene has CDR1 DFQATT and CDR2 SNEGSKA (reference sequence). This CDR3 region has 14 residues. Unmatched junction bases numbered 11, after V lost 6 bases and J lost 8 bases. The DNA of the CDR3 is TGCAGTGCCTGTGGAGCGGGAGGTGTCGACATTCAGTACTTC. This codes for CSACGAGGVDIQYF.

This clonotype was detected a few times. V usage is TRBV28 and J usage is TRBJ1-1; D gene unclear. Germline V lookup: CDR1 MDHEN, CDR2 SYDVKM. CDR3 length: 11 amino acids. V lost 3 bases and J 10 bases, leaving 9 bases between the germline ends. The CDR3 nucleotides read TGTGCCAGCAGTTTCAAAGATCCAGCTTTCTTT. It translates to CASSFKDPAFF.

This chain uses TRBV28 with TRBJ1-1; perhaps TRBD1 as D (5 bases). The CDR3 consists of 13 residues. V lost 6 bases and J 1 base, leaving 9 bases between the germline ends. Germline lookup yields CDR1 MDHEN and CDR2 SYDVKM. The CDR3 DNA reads TGTGCCAGCAGATGGACATGGAACACTGAAGCTTTCTTT. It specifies CASRWTWNTEAFF.

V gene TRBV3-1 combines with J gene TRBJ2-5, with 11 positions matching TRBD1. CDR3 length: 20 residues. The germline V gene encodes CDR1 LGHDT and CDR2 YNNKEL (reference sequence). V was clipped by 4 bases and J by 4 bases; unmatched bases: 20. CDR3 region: CASSPRTGGVGTGRLETQYF. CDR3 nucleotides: TGTGCCAGCAGCCCCCGGACAGGGGGCGTGGGAACAGGACGATTAGAGACCCAGTACTTC.

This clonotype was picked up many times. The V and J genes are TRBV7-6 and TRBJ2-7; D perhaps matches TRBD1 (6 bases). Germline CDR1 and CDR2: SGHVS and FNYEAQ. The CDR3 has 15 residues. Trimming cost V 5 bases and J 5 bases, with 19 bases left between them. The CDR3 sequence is CASSQPAWGQNEQYF. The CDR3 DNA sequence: TGTGCCAGCAGCCAGCCGGCCTGGGGGCAGAACGAGCAGTACTTC.

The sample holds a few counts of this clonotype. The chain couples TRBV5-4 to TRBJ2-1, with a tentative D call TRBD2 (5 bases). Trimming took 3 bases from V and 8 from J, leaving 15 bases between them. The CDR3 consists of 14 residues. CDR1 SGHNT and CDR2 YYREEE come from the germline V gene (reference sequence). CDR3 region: CASSYGGAGDEQFF. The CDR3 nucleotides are TGTGCCAGCAGCTATGGAGGAGCAGGCGATGAGCAGTTCTTC. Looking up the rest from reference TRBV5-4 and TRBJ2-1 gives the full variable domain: ETGVTQSPTHLIKTRGQQVTLRCSSQSGHNTVSWYQQALGQGPQFIFQYYREEENGRGNFPPRFSGLQFPNYSSELNVNALELDDSALYLCASSYGGAGDEQFFGPGTRLTVL.

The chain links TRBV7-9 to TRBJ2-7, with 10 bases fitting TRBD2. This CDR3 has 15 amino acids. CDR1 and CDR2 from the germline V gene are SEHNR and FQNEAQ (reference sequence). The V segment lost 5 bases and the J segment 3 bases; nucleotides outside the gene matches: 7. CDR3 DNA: TGTGCCAGCAGCCCGATAGCGGGAGGACTCTACGAGCAGTACTTC. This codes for CASSPIAGGLYEQYF.